Sequencing of this T cell receptor (beta chain) was carried out in a study of human T cells and chemical hapten exposure (dated by TCRdb to 2020 to 2022). In the study overall: For sensitization, 2% DPC in acetone was applied to a 2 cm by 2 cm area of upper inner arm skin. Weekly therapeutic DPC doses were additionally applied to the scalp of patients throughout the roughly 22-week study period. Most of the patients in the cohort were female, and the cohort covered alopecia areata with under or over 50% scalp involvement, alopecia totalis and alopecia universalis. Blood for TCR sequencing was provided by twenty-nine alopecia patients at one to four time points (pre-sensitization, 2, 6 and 24 weeks). Libraries were pooled for sequencing, and per-sample TCR yields varied mainly because of small differences in library volumes within the pool. In alopecia patients, the study followed how the peripheral blood TCR repertoire changed in vivo over primary and secondary sensitization to diphenylcyclopropenone (DPC), a hapten. Blood samples were taken from patients before sensitization (week 0) and at 2, 6 and about 24 weeks after DPC sensitization. Patch tests used Finn chambers with 0.01% DPC on the upper back, scored after 6 days by International Contact Dermatitis Research Group standards.

CDR1 SGHRS and CDR2 YFSETQ are derived from the germline V gene. The CDR3 runs 17 residues from the cysteine to the phenylalanine. Only CDR3 DNA is held: 51 bases, read in frame from base 1. Germline trimming amounts to 0 bases on V and 2 bases on J, with 6 as the count of junction bases outside the gene matches. The table lists this clonotype with a few counts. No antigen is known for it. Base quality data are lacking; no much larger clone is found one base away. Preparation of the library involved RACE. The sequencer was a NextSeq 500. Library preparation attached unique molecular identifiers to individual cDNA molecules for quantitative, reproducible TCR counting. Each blood RNA sample was used to sequence both TCR alpha and TCR beta chains. Per the source publication's procedure: Samples had a median of roughly 99,000 TCRs, with a range from roughly 20,000 to 690,600. The Decombinator software suite was used to annotate V, J and CDR3 in the TCR reads. For the PS versus PT1 abundance plots, all samples were subsampled to the same number of TCRs (28,000). Expanded TCRs were defined as absent before sensitization and observed at least eight times at the 2-week time point. TCRdb trimmed public reads at Q25 via fastp, called clones via MiXCR and kept in-frame beta chains. Under each unique CDR3 protein, matching rows form one entry showing the most common genes and DNA. TCRdb, not the original authors, processed these V and J calls. A total of about 190,000 distinct CDR3 sequences appear in this sample, under 25% of them only once. Clones ranked in the top ten supply roughly 2.5% of the sample.

Summary of the overall study and its limitations: The number of PT1 expanded TCRs positively correlated with patch test score, significant at thresholds 8, 16 and 32 but not 4. Repeated subsampling changed both the strength of the expansion versus patch-test correlation and the threshold at which that correlation became significant. DPC sensitization did not change how many TCRs were above 1 in 1000 frequency, and no evidence was found of alterations in global repertoire structure. Because all patients had alopecia, a presumed autoimmune disease, the immune response of the patients might differ from that of healthy individuals. Expanded TCRs formed significantly more large CDR3 similarity clusters than pre-sensitization or healthy control sets, consistent with antigen-driven responses.

What this sample's time point label stands for: patch test 3, about 24 weeks after DPC sensitization. Read against the paper, the sample's treatment or condition label means: therapeutic diphenylcyclopropenone sensitization with weekly scalp DPC. Blood at each patch-test visit was drawn before the patch test was applied. Patients were considered eligible if aged 18 to 70, diagnosed with alopecia and deemed suitable for DPC therapy, and patients were excluded if pregnant. Total RNA was extracted from unfractionated whole blood collected in Tempus Blood RNA tubes. The chain is encoded by TRBV5-1 joined to TRBJ2-1; TRBD2 agrees with 9 junctional bases. The sequenced sample was whole blood, obtained in connection with sensitization to the hapten diphenylcyclopropenone (DPC). The TCR sequence derives from a middle-aged woman with alopecia areata. Some clones in this sample may be carry-over from other donors' samples. The CDR3 here reads CASSLAPSGTTYNEQFF. The bases read TGCGCCAGCAGCTTGGCGCCTAGCGGGACTACCTACAATGAGCAGTTCTTC. With all but the CDR3 taken from the reference TRBV5-1 and TRBJ2-1 genes, the full variable domain is: KAGVTQTPRYLIKTRGQQVTLSCSPISGHRSVSWYQQTPGQGLQFLFEYFSETQRNKGNFPGRFSGRQFSNSRSEMNVSTLELGDSALYLCASSLAPSGTTYNEQFFGPGTRLTVL.